The present TCR beta chain was sequenced within a study of response to subunit inactivated influenza vaccine. TCRdb re-analysed the RT-PCR reads in MiXCR, keeping a single row per CDR3 protein. The data contain approximately 500,000 distinct CDR3 sequences, 10% to 15% of them seen just once; the ten biggest clones take up about an eighth. In this sample, this clonotype turned up a few times. Its target is unknown. The study's findings and limits: Authors suggested that a seasonal influenza vaccination recruits few new T cells each time.

The germline gives CDR1 SQVTM, CDR2 ANQGSEA. V lost 3 bases and J lost 7, with 10 bases in between. The CDR3 runs 11 residues. The receptor was derived from a man aged 45-65 years who received an inactivated influenza vaccine. This chain uses TRBV29-1 with TRBJ2-7, with D possibly being TRBD2 (5 bases). This sample comprised PBMCs from blood, obtained 40 to 50 days after vaccination. The DNA of the CDR3 is TGCAGCGTTGACCGGGCGGGTGAGCAGTACTTC. It encodes CSVDRAGEQYF.